Described below is a single T cell receptor beta chain sequence and its context. The sample belongs to a study of Ad26.COV2.S vaccination and SARS-CoV-2 variants. V was clipped by 3 bases and J by 9 bases, with 6 bases between them. Per germline, CDR1 DFQATT and CDR2 SNEGSKA (reference sequence). This CDR3 is built from 10 residues. TCRdb's copy holds only in-frame clones and misses some; the assay was immunoSEQ multiplex PCR. The table shows approximately 340,000 clones, with under 95% occurring only once. The origin of this receptor is a human donor who had recovered from COVID-19. The sequencing here drew on peripheral blood, taken after recovery from COVID-19. The chain couples TRBV20-1 to TRBJ2-4; no definite D call. As DNA, the CDR3 is TGCAGTGCTAGGGATGTCATTCAGTACTTC. Amino acids: CSARDVIQYF.